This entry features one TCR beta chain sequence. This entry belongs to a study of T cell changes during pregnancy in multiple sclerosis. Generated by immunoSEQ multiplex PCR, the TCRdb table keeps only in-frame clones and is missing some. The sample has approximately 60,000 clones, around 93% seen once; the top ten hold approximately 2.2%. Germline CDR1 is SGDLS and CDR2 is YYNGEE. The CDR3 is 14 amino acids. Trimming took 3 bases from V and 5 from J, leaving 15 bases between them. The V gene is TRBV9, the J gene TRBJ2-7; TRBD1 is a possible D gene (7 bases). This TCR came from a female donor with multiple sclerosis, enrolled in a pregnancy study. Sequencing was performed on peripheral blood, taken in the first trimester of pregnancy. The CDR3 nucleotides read TGTGCCAGCAGCGAGAACAGGGGCGGGGACGAGCAGTACTTC. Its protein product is CASSENRGGDEQYF.